The clone carrying this TCR beta chain was counted between two and nine times. This sample stems from a study of Graves' ophthalmopathy and Graves' hyperthyroidism. Germline V gene sequence: CDR1 SGHKS, CDR2 YYEKEE (reference sequence). This CDR3 spans 14 amino acids. V lost 4 bases, J lost 6 bases, and 17 bases lay in between. RNA transcripts served as template for amplifying TCR beta CDR3 sequences. HTBI-primed first-round RT-PCR preceded second-round multiplex PCR. TCRdb ran MiXCR on the multiplex PCR reads and lists one entry per CDR3 protein. There are some 1.1 million distinct CDR3 sequences in the sample; roughly two fifths occur only once, and roughly 11% lies in the top ten.

The TCR was taken from an adult man with Graves' hyperthyroidism. What was sequenced was peripheral blood or thyroid tissue (not recorded which). The genes are TRBV5-5 and TRBJ2-7, with D possibly TRBD1 on 8 matching bases. CDR3 coding DNA: TGTGCCAGCAGCCAAGCGGGGACAGGTTCCGAGCAGTACTTC. Its translation is CASSQAGTGSEQYF.